The 23 T cell receptor beta chains below come from one sample, sequenced in a study of blood T cell repertoires in COVID-19. Produced via immunoSEQ multiplex PCR; TCRdb's table is partial and in-frame only. The sample shows about 160,000 clones, 89% of them seen only once. Sequencing was performed on peripheral blood. These receptors all stem from a man aged 60 to 75 with acute or convalescent COVID-19.

The gene calls are TRBV7-9 and TRBJ1-2; TRBD1 aligns across 11 bases. J was trimmed by 8 bases and V by 4 bases; bases with no gene match: 12. The CDR3 has 16 amino acids. From germline, CDR1 is SEHNR and CDR2 FQNEAQ (reference sequence). DNA for the CDR3: TGTGCCAGCAGCTCGGGCAAGGGACAGGGGGGACTCGGCTACACCTTC. It encodes CASSSGKGQGGLGYTF. The full variable domain, rest sourced from reference TRBV7-9 and TRBJ1-2, is DTGVSQNPRHKITKRGQNVTFRCDPISEHNRLYWYRQTLGQGPEFLTYFQNEAQLEKSRLLSDRFSAERPKGSFSTLEIQRTEQGDSAMYLCASSSGKGQGGLGYTFGSGTRLTVV.

The chain is built from TRBV13 and TRBJ2-7; 7 nucleotides line up with TRBD1. The J segment lost 1 base and the V segment lost 1 base, leaving 4 bases of the junction unmatched. The CDR3 runs 15 residues. CDR1 PRHDT and CDR2 FYEKMQ come from the germline V gene (reference sequence). The CDR3 loop is CASSLEGQESYEQYF. The CDR3 DNA reads TGTGCCAGCAGCTTAGAAGGACAGGAGTCCTACGAGCAGTACTTC.

V is TRBV6-1 and J is TRBJ1-5; TRBD1 matches 9 bases. After removal of 7 bases from V and 7 bases from J, the junction contained 11 bases not matched to a gene. The CDR3 has 15 residues. The germline V gene encodes CDR1 MNHNS and CDR2 SASEGT. The CDR3: CASTITGTGNQPQHF. CDR3 bases: TGTGCCAGCACCATAACCGGGACAGGGAACCAGCCCCAGCATTTT.

The J gene is TRBJ2-1, the V gene TRBV24-1; unclear D gene. Trimming shortened V by 5 bases and J by 0 bases, and 10 bases separated the two germline ends. This CDR3 contains 15 residues. From germline, CDR1 is KGHDR and CDR2 SFDVKD. In nucleotides, the CDR3 is TGTGCCACCAGTGTCCCAAGGAGCTCCTACAATGAGCAGTTCTTC. It is translated as CATSVPRSSYNEQFF.

Notes on this clone: One end of the junction varies from germline; a read error may be responsible. V is TRBV2 and J is TRBJ1-2, with D perhaps matching TRBD1 (5 bases). The CDR3 loop spans 12 amino acids. Germline-derived CDR1 and CDR2 are SNHLY and FYNNEI. In nucleotides, the CDR3 is TGTGCCAGCAGTGAAGGCAGGGCCACCCTCCTATTC. This gives the protein CASSEGRATLLF.

This sequence joins TRBV24-1 and TRBJ1-5; D is ambiguous. Germline lookup yields CDR1 KGHDR and CDR2 SFDVKD. This CDR3 is built from 13 residues. V lost 9 bases, J lost 3 bases, and 11 bases lay in between. CDR3 region: CATGSEVNQPQHF. The CDR3 region has the DNA TGTGCCACCGGGTCTGAGGTCAATCAGCCCCAGCATTTT.

The rearrangement links TRBV2 to TRBJ2-1; no clear D gene. With 4 bases removed from V and 1 base from J, the gap between germline ends came to 5 bases. Germline V lookup: CDR1 SNHLY, CDR2 FYNNEI. CDR3 length: 13 residues. CDR3 nucleotide sequence: TGTGCCAGCAGTGGGCAGTCCTACAATGAGCAGTTCTTC. Its protein product is CASSGQSYNEQFF.

The rearrangement joins TRBV7-2 to TRBJ2-7; D is undetermined. Germline V gives CDR1 SGHTA, CDR2 FQGNSA. Trimming stripped 5 bases from V and 7 bases from J, with 12 bases between. This CDR3 is built from 12 residues. The CDR3 coding sequence is TGTGCCAGCAGCGTTATATCTGAGGAGCAGTACTTC. It is translated as CASSVISEEQYF.

The chain is built from TRBV5-6 and TRBJ1-6; 8 nucleotides agree with TRBD1. Germline V gene lookup returns CDR1 SGHDT and CDR2 YYEEEE. V was pared by 2 bases and J by 5 bases, with 6 bases of the junction left unmatched. The CDR3 consists of 16 residues. DNA for the CDR3: TGTGCCAGCAGCTTTAGACAGGGGTGGAATAATTCACCCCTCCACTTT. This codes for CASSFRQGWNNSPLHF.

The chain joins TRBV5-8 to TRBJ2-7; TRBD1 matches at 8 bases. Germline assignment: CDR1 SGHTS and CDR2 YDEGEE. V lost 2 bases to trimming and J lost 2 bases; unmatched junction nucleotides: 3. This CDR3 has 14 residues. The CDR3 bases are TGTGCCAGCAGCTTCGGGACAGGTGCCTACGAGCAGTACTTC. Its translation is CASSFGTGAYEQYF.

This chain joins TRBV6-6 and TRBJ2-2, with 11 bases identical to TRBD2. The germline V gene encodes CDR1 MNHNY and CDR2 SVGAGI (reference sequence). The junction had 4 bases not matched to a gene; V was cut back by 6 bases and J by 4 bases. There are 15 residues in the CDR3. In DNA, the CDR3 is TGTGCCAGCAGAATAGCGGGGGGGAGCACCGGGGAGCTGTTTTTT. Its translation: CASRIAGGSTGELFF.

The rearrangement joins TRBV29-1 to TRBJ2-2; D unclear. Trimming left V 8 bases short and J 5 bases short, with 15 bases between. The germline V gene has CDR1 SQVTM and CDR2 ANQGSEA. This CDR3 is built from 13 residues. The CDR3 loop reads CSPPRHRTGELFF. Here the CDR3 DNA reads TGCAGCCCCCCTCGCCACAGAACCGGGGAGCTGTTTTTT.

V is TRBV5-1 and J is TRBJ2-2, with 10 bases identical to TRBD2. The CDR3 runs 18 residues. From germline, CDR1 is SGHRS and CDR2 YFSETQ. After removal of 1 base from V and 4 bases from J, the junction contained 10 bases not matched to a gene. DNA for the CDR3: TGCGCCAGCAGCTTGCGGTCCAGCGGGGGGGCCGGCACCGGGGAGCTGTTTTTT. This codes for CASSLRSSGGAGTGELFF.

The sample holds one count of this clone. The CDR3 DNA reads TGTGCCAGCAGGGGTGTTGCGGGGGGACAGGATACGCAGTATTTT. It is translated as CASRGVAGGQDTQYF. J is TRBJ2-3 and V is TRBV6-5; D might be TRBD2 (8 bases). Germline-derived CDR1 and CDR2 are MNHEY and SVGAGI. This CDR3 comprises 15 residues. V gave up 6 bases and J gave up 6 bases, with 19 bases separating them.

This clone was counted a single time. The rearrangement links TRBV9 to TRBJ2-3; 9 bases match TRBD2. Germline V gene data show CDR1 as SGDLS and CDR2 as YYNGEE. The CDR3 length is 17 residues. The V gene end was trimmed by 0 bases and the J gene end by 0 bases; junction bases not matched to a gene: 5. Written as DNA, the CDR3 is TGTGCCAGCAGCGTAGACTTGCGGGGGGGAAGCACAGATACGCAGTATTTT. Protein: CASSVDLRGGSTDTQYF.

J is TRBJ2-2 and V is TRBV14; maybe TRBD2 (6 bases). V shed 4 bases and J shed 3 bases, with 15 bases lying between them. In germline, CDR1 is SGHDN, CDR2 FVKESK. There are 16 residues in the CDR3. The CDR3 sequence is CASSRVGGRYTGELFF. The DNA of the CDR3 is TGTGCCAGCAGCCGGGTCGGGGGACGGTACACCGGGGAGCTGTTTTTT.

This chain links TRBV6-5 with TRBJ1-5; 9 nucleotides match TRBD1. Germline V gene lookup returns CDR1 MNHEY and CDR2 SVGAGI. The V gene end was trimmed by 2 bases and the J gene end by 11 bases; junction bases not matched to a gene: 7. The CDR3 runs to 14 residues. The CDR3 reads CASSYGPGQGSQHF. In DNA, the CDR3 is TGTGCCAGCAGTTACGGTCCGGGACAGGGTTCCCAGCATTTT.

This clone has just a few counts. The CDR3 loop is CASISGTGALLYGYTF. In nucleotides, the CDR3 is TGTGCCAGCATCTCCGGGACAGGGGCCTTACTCTATGGCTACACCTTC. The J gene is TRBJ1-2, the V gene TRBV21-1; the table gives TRBD1 as D, unverified against the DNA. TRBV21-1 is a pseudogene locus. The CDR3 length is 16 residues.

CDR3 nucleotides: TGTGCCAGCAGCCAAGAAAGGGGGCTAGCGGGGGGGCCGGGCTCCTACAATGAGCAGTTCTTC. Its protein is CASSQERGLAGGPGSYNEQFF. The J gene is TRBJ2-1, the V gene TRBV4-2, with 12 positions matching TRBD2. V dropped 0 bases and J dropped 0; count of bases not matched to a gene: 12. CDR3 length: 21 residues. The germline V gene encodes CDR1 LGHNA and CDR2 YNFKEQ.

The chain recombines TRBV7-9 with TRBJ2-7, with D tentatively TRBD2 (5 bases). Trimming left V 5 bases short and J 1 base short, with 9 bases between. Looked up from germline, CDR1 is SEHNR and CDR2 is FQNEAQ (reference sequence). The CDR3 runs 13 residues. The CDR3 nucleotides are TGTGCCAGCAGCAATGAGGGATCCTACGAGCAGTACTTC. This encodes CASSNEGSYEQYF.

This rearrangement joins TRBV7-9 to TRBJ2-7; TRBD1 matches at 7 bases. The J segment lost 0 bases and the V segment lost 2 bases, leaving 1 base of the junction unmatched. Germline CDR1 SEHNR, CDR2 FQNEAQ (reference sequence). This CDR3 comprises 14 residues. The CDR3 DNA is TGTGCCAGCAGCTTATGGGACAGCTCCTACGAGCAGTACTTC. It yields the protein CASSLWDSSYEQYF.

The chain carries TRBV28 and TRBJ2-7, with 7 nucleotides matching TRBD1. The CDR3 has 14 amino acids. With 2 bases clipped from V and 0 bases from J, the junction kept 1 base outside the gene matches. The germline gives CDR1 MDHEN, CDR2 SYDVKM. Here the CDR3 reads CASSLGTDSYEQYF. The CDR3 nucleotides read TGTGCCAGCAGTTTAGGGACAGACTCCTACGAGCAGTACTTC.

The chain has TRBV7-5 and TRBJ1-1; TRBD1 reflects the table's D call only, with no check against the DNA. TRBV7-5 counts as a pseudogene. The CDR3 length is 16 residues. Here the CDR3 reads CARSLFRQHMNTEAFF. The CDR3 DNA is TGTGCCAGAAGCTTATTCAGGCAGCACATGAACACTGAAGCTTTCTTT.